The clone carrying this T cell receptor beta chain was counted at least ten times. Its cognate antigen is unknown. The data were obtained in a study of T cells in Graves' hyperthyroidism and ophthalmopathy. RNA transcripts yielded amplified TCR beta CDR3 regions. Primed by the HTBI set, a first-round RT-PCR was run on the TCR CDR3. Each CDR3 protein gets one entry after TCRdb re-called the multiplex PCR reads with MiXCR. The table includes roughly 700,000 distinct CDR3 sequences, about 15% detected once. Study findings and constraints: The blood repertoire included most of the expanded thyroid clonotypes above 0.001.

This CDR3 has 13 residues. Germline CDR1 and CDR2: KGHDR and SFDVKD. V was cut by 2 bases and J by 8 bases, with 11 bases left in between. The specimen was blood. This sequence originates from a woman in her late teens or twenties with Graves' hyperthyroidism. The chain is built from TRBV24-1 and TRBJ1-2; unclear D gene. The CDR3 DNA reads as TGTGCCACCAGTGATTCGACCGGGAGGGGCTACACCTTC. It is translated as CATSDSTGRGYTF.